This paragraph covers one T cell receptor (beta chain) sequence. Its target is not known. Preparation of the TCRbeta library involved a method that used unique molecular identifiers. TCRdb redid the calling of the PCR reads with MiXCR, one entry per CDR3 protein. The sample yields over 400,000 distinct CDR3 sequences, approximately 41% seen once. Germline V gene lookup returns CDR1 GTSNPN and CDR2 SVGIG (reference sequence). J was trimmed by 3 bases and V by 1 base; bases with no gene match: 5. CDR3 size: 15 residues. This entry comes from a study of T-cell reconstitution after alpha-beta-depleted transplantation in children. Study-wide findings and caveats: It was newly produced T cells that mostly accounted for T-cell counts and diversity one year after transplant. Surviving recipient cells, namely T cells and thymic progenitors, were the source of high day-60 TCRbeta diversity in some patients. Reported findings indicate that, about two months after transplant, alpha-beta T cells came from several hundred expanded clones, which were derived from non-depleted graft cells.

The sample in question was PBMCs, obtained before TCRalphabeta/CD19-depleted stem cell transplant. This sequence originates from a girl aged 2 to 9 with aplastic anemia, due to receive a stem cell transplant. The chain links TRBV30 to TRBJ2-3; 9 nucleotides match TRBD2. The CDR3: CAWSALAGLTDTQYF. For the CDR3, the DNA is TGTGCCTGGAGTGCGCTAGCGGGGCTGACAGATACGCAGTATTTT.